This T cell receptor beta chain stems from a study of T cells in Graves' hyperthyroidism and ophthalmopathy. Study details: Staff took peripheral blood when the initial diagnosis was made, before any treatment began.

The TCR beta CDR3 regions underwent amplification using RNA transcripts as the source. Researchers ran a first-round RT-PCR on the TCR CDR3 using the HTBI primer set. TCRdb fed the multiplex PCR reads into MiXCR, producing one record per CDR3 protein. Of a few hundred thousand distinct CDR3 sequences listed, 15% to 17% were seen once; the top ten hold about 7%. This clonotype was counted ten times or more. This CDR3 is 14 amino acids long. V was clipped by 5 bases and J by 0 bases, with 12 bases between them. Germline values: CDR1 DFQATT, CDR2 SNEGSKA (reference sequence). The TCR was taken from a woman younger than 45 with Graves' hyperthyroidism. Material for sequencing was blood. The chain uses TRBV20-1 and TRBJ2-3; D perhaps matches TRBD1 (6 bases). CDR3 nucleotides: TGCAGTGCTGGTCGACAGGAAAGCACAGATACGCAGTATTTT. Its translation: CSAGRQESTDTQYF.